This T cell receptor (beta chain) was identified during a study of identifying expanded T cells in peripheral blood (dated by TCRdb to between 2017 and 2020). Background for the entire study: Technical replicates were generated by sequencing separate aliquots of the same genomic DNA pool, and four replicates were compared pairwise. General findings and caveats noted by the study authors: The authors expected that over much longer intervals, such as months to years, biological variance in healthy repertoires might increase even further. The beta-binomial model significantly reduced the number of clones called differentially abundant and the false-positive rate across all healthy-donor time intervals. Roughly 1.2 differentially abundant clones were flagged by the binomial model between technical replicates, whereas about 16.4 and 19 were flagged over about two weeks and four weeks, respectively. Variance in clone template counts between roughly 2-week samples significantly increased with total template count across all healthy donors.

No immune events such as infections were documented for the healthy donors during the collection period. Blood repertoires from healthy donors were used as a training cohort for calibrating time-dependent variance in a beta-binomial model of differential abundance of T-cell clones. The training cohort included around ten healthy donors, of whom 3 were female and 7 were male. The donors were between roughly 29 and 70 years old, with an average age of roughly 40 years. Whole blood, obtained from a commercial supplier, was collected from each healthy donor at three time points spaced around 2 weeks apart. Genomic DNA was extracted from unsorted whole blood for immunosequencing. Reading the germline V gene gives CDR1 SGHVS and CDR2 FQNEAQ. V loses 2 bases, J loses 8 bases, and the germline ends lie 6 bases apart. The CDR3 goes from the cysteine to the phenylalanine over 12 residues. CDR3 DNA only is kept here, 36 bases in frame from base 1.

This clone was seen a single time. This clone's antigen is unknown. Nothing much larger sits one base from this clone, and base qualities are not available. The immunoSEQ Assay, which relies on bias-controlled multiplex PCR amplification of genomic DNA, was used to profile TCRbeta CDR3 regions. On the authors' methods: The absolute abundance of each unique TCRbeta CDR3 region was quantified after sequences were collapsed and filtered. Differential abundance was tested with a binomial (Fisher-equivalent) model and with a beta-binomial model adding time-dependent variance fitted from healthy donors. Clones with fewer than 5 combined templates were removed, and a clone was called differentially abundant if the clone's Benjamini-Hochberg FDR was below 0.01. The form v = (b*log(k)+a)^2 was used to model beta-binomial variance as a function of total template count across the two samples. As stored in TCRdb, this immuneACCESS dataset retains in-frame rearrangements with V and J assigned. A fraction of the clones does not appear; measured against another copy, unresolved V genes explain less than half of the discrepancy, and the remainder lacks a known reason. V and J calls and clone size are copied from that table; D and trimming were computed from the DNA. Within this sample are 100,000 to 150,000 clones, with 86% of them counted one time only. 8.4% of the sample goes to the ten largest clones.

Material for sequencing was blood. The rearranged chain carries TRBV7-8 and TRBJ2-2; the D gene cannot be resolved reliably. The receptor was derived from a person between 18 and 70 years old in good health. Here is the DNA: TGTGCCAGCAGCTTACTTCCGGGGGAGCTGTTTTTT. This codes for CASSLLPGELFF.